This T cell receptor (beta chain) is from a study of blood T cell repertoires in COVID-19. Across the study: PBMCs, B-cell-depleted T cells, or T cells were the source of the cDNA or gDNA that made up the material.

Cohorts were determined from participant-reported clinical history. The study counted Cohort 3 donors as recovered given two negative PCRs, clearance, or symptom resolution. The V segment lost 2 bases and the J segment 5 bases; nucleotides outside the gene matches: 9. Germline V gene lookup returns CDR1 SGHRS and CDR2 YFSETQ. CDR3 length: 15 amino acids. Authors' processing steps: Reference gene primer amplification gave nucleated cell count estimates. Sequenced by immunoSEQ multiplex PCR; TCRdb stores in-frame clones only, minus some. That table supplies the V and J calls and clone size; D and trimming were determined from the DNA. This table holds roughly 150,000 clones, 80% to 85% found once.

The sequenced sample consisted of PBMCs or T cells enriched from blood (not recorded which). This receptor was obtained from a woman in her forties or fifties who had recovered from COVID-19. The chain links TRBV5-1 to TRBJ1-2, with TRBD1 identical over 7 bases. The CDR3 here is CASSLETGALYGYTF. The CDR3 nucleotides are TGCGCCAGCAGCTTAGAAACAGGGGCACTGTATGGCTACACCTTC.